The T cell receptor (beta chain) under discussion was sequenced for a study of radiation and T cells in renal cell carcinoma. This CDR3 is built from 16 residues. The germline gives CDR1 MNHNS, CDR2 SASEGT. V lost 3 bases and J lost 4; bases outside the gene matches: 9. This clone was seen a single time. Time point defined: blood 4 weeks post-SBRT, at nephrectomy. The treatment denotes: 15 Gy SBRT to primary tumor, nephrectomy 4 weeks later. Serial blood draws occurred at baseline and 2 and 4 weeks post-SBRT. Produced via immunoSEQ multiplex PCR; TCRdb's table is partial and in-frame only. Here the sample spans roughly 45,000 clones, around four fifths being singletons.

The TCR originated in a woman in her sixties or seventies with renal cell carcinoma. Sequenced here: blood, sampled from a patient whose treatment included radiotherapy and nephrectomy. The chain employs TRBV6-1 and TRBJ2-5; 9 bases match TRBD1. For the CDR3, the DNA is TGTGCCAGCAGTGACCCGCCACAGGGGGCTCGAGAGACCCAGTACTTC. Its protein product is CASSDPPQGARETQYF.